This T cell receptor beta chain was sequenced for a study of cytomegalovirus exposure and HLA in healthy donors. With 60 Vbeta and 13 Jbeta primers, the PCR was carried out. The data were produced by immunoSEQ multiplex PCR, yet TCRdb's version contains in-frame clones alone and is incomplete. The sample holds 150,000 to 200,000 clones; roughly 81% are singletons and the top ten take about 2%. To note about this clone: What it binds is not known.

Study observations and caveats: When analyzed later, a missense DCLRE1C variant was found to be linked to TCR beta V- and J-gene trimming. Sequence variants that were highly shared formed a cluster that was likely a sequencing artifact. Other equally common chains were less clonally expanded than HLA-associated TCR beta chains, a later analysis showed.

The sequence was obtained from a man aged 18 to 30 in good health and CMV-seropositive. Sequenced sample: PBMCs.

CDR3 residues: CASSQDISGRGFEKLFF. CDR3 nucleotides: TGCGCCAGCAGCCAAGATATATCAGGGAGGGGATTCGAAAAACTGTTTTTT. The V and J genes are TRBV4-3 and TRBJ1-4; D is possibly TRBD1 (5 bases). V was cut by 0 bases and J by 8 bases, with 19 bases left in between. The CDR3 contains 17 residues. CDR1 and CDR2 (germline): LGHNA, YSLEER.